A single sample is the source of the 8 T cell receptor beta chains below, sequenced in a study of cytomegalovirus exposure and HLA in healthy donors. Data came from immunoSEQ multiplex PCR; TCRdb stores just in-frame clones and leaves some out. The sample consists of nearly 200,000 clones, about 79% of them appearing once. Sequencing was done on a sample of PBMCs. The receptors derive from a woman in her thirties in good health and CMV-seropositive.

The genes are TRBV4-1 and TRBJ1-1; D not resolved. The CDR3 contains 17 residues. The germline V gene has CDR1 MGHRA and CDR2 YSYEKL. The germline V and J ends were trimmed by 0 bases and 4 bases, with 18 bases remaining between them. CDR3: CASSQDHGFEGGTEAFF. CDR3 sequence (DNA): TGCGCCAGCAGCCAAGATCACGGATTTGAAGGCGGCACTGAAGCTTTCTTT.

The chain combines TRBV9 with TRBJ1-4; D may be TRBD1 (5 bases). Germline CDR1 and CDR2: SGDLS and YYNGEE. V shed 0 bases and J shed 5 bases, with 11 bases lying between them. The CDR3 totals 15 residues. CDR3 in amino acids: CASSVAQGRNEKLFF. CDR3 DNA: TGTGCCAGCAGCGTAGCGCAGGGCCGGAATGAAAAACTGTTTTTT.

This clone was observed a single time. V is TRBV14 and J is TRBJ1-2; D remains unclear. Germline CDR1 and CDR2: SGHDN and FVKESK. V lost 0 bases and J 4 bases, leaving 9 bases between the germline ends. CDR3 size: 14 residues. The CDR3 loop reads CASSQEVGRYGYTF. In nucleotides, the CDR3 is TGTGCCAGCAGCCAAGAGGTGGGCCGCTATGGCTACACCTTC.

The chain combines TRBV5-1 with TRBJ2-1, with 9 positions matching TRBD2. There are 15 residues in the CDR3. The V segment lost 0 bases and the J segment 8 bases; nucleotides outside the gene matches: 6. Germline V gene sequence: CDR1 SGHRS, CDR2 YFSETQ. CDR3: CASSLGGGRAYEQFF. The CDR3 DNA reads as TGCGCCAGCAGCTTGGGAGGCGGGAGGGCCTATGAGCAGTTCTTC. The full variable domain, its missing parts supplied by reference TRBV5-1 and TRBJ2-1, is KAGVTQTPRYLIKTRGQQVTLSCSPISGHRSVSWYQQTPGQGLQFLFEYFSETQRNKGNFPGRFSGRQFSNSRSEMNVSTLELGDSALYLCASSLGGGRAYEQFFGPGTRLTVL.

This clone was observed a few times. This chain links TRBV9 with TRBJ1-1, with D maybe TRBD1 (6 bases). Germline lookup yields CDR1 SGDLS and CDR2 YYNGEE. CDR3 length equals 15 residues. V was clipped by 0 bases and J by 5 bases, with 14 bases between them. The CDR3 reads CASSVEGVRGTEAFF. The CDR3 nucleotides read TGTGCCAGCAGCGTAGAGGGCGTCAGGGGAACTGAAGCTTTCTTT.

This chain uses TRBV7-2 with TRBJ2-7, with 10 bases that match TRBD2. The CDR3 is 15 amino acids. Germline CDR1 is SGHTA and CDR2 is FQGNSA. Unmatched junction bases numbered 6, after V lost 2 bases and J lost 5 bases. Here the CDR3 reads CASSLLAGEAHEQYF. CDR3 in DNA: TGTGCCAGCAGCTTACTAGCGGGAGAGGCACACGAGCAGTACTTC. Complete variable domain (other parts from reference TRBV7-2 and TRBJ2-7): GAGVSQSPSNKVTEKGKDVELRCDPISGHTALYWYRQSLGQGLEFLIYFQGNSAPDKSGLPSDRFSAERTGGSVSTLTIQRTQQEDSAVYLCASSLLAGEAHEQYFGPGTRLTVT.

The chain carries TRBV7-8 and TRBJ2-1; no firm D call. This CDR3 has 12 residues. The germline gives CDR1 SGHVS, CDR2 FQNEAQ. V was pared by 2 bases and J by 7 bases, with 6 bases between. The CDR3 sequence: CASSLIVNEQFF. The CDR3 DNA reads as TGTGCCAGCAGCTTAATAGTAAATGAGCAGTTCTTC.

The V and J genes are TRBV28 and TRBJ1-2, with 10 nucleotides matching TRBD1. With V trimmed by 1 base and J by 8 bases, 22 bases remained unmatched. Germline V gene lookup returns CDR1 MDHEN and CDR2 SYDVKM. This CDR3 region has 20 residues. The CDR3 here is CASSLSSESLTGGGLGGYTF. CDR3 sequence (DNA): TGTGCCAGCAGTTTATCTTCCGAGAGCTTGACAGGGGGCGGATTAGGCGGCTACACCTTC.